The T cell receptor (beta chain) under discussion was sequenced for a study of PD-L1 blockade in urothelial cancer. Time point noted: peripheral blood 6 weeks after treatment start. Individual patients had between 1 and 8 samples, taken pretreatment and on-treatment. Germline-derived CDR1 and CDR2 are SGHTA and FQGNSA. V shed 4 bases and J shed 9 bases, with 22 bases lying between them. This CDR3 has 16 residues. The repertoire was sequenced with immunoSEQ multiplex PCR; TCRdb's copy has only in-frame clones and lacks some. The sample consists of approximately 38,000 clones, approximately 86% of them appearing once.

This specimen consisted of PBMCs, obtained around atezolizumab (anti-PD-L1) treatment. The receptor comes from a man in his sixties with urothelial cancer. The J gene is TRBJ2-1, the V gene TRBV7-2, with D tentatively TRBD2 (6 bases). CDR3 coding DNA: TGTGCCAGCAGCTCACAAGGACTAAATACGGCAAGTGAGCAGTTCTTC. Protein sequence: CASSSQGLNTASEQFF.